The clone carrying this TCR beta chain came up once. Its antigen is unknown. The data stem from a study of OX40 agonist ivuxolimab in advanced cancers. Background on the study: Each patient was given ivuxolimab into a vein every 2 weeks, at 0.01 to 10 mg/kg. Partial responses were seen in three patients, one with hepatocellular carcinoma and two with cutaneous melanoma. Patients undergoing dose escalation presented with hepatocellular carcinoma, melanoma, renal cell or head and neck cancer.

Study findings and constraints: Certain nonresponders additionally had low normalized T-cell clonal expansion.

Trimming took 7 bases from V and 10 from J, leaving 14 bases between them. Germline V gene data show CDR1 as LNHDA and CDR2 as SQIVND (reference sequence). The CDR3 is 11 residues long. Generated by immunoSEQ multiplex PCR, the TCRdb table keeps only in-frame clones and is missing some. Here the sample spans fewer than 95,000 clones, roughly 80% being singletons. The clonotype comes from an adult with an advanced solid tumor such as melanoma, head and neck, liver or kidney cancer. The material was CD4+ or CD8+ T cells sorted from blood, obtained in a trial of the OX40 agonist ivuxolimab. The rearrangement uses TRBV19 and TRBJ2-7; unclear D gene. This CDR3 is CASTYLGYQYF. CDR3 bases: TGTGCCAGTACCTACCTAGGCTACCAGTACTTC.